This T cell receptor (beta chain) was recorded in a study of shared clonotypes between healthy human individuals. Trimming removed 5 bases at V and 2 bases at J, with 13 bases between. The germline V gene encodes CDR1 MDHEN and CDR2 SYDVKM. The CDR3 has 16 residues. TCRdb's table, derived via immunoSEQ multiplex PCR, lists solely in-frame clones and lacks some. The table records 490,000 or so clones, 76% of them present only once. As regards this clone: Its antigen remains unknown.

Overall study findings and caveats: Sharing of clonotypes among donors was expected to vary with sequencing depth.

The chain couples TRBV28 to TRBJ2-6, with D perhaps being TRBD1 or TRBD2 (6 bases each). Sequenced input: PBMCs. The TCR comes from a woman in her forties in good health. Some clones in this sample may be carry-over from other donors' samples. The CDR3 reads CASSAGHVPGANVLTF. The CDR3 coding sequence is TGTGCCAGCAGTGCGGGACACGTTCCTGGGGCCAACGTCCTGACTTTC.